Below are 18 T cell receptor beta chains sequenced from a single sample in a study of Ad26.COV2.S vaccination and SARS-CoV-2 variants. Documented treatment: around 19 received Ad26.COV2.S at low or high dose, single or two shots; roughly five received placebo; per-sample allocation not given. Vaccine and placebo recipients were sampled on day 63 after the first injection. TCRdb keeps only in-frame clones here, not all; method: immunoSEQ multiplex PCR. This repertoire shows 200,000 to 250,000 clones, approximately 90% found once; its top ten account for approximately 11%. The material sequenced was peripheral blood, taken in a trial of Ad26.COV2.S vaccine versus placebo. All receptors come from a person between 18 and 65 years old who received the Ad26.COV2.S COVID-19 vaccine or a placebo.

This clone was observed a few times. The J gene is TRBJ2-7, the V gene TRBV30; TRBD1 is a possible D gene (6 bases). V dropped 5 bases and J dropped 3 bases, with 11 bases sitting between them. The CDR3 has 12 amino acids. CDR1 and CDR2 from the germline V gene are GTSNPN and SVGIG (reference sequence). The chain's CDR3 is CAWDRDNYEQYF. For the CDR3, the DNA is TGTGCCTGGGACCGGGACAACTACGAGCAGTACTTC.

This rearrangement joins TRBV4-3 to TRBJ1-2, with a possible D match to TRBD1 (6 bases). The germline gives CDR1 LGHNA, CDR2 YSLEER. CDR3 size: 14 residues. Trimming pared 1 base from V and 8 bases from J, leaving 14 bases between. The CDR3 bases are TGCGCCAGCAGCCAAGCGCGGGGGGGGCGCGGCTACACCTTC. It translates to CASSQARGGRGYTF.

J is TRBJ2-7 and V is TRBV7-2, with D possibly being TRBD1 (6 bases). Trimming took 3 bases from V and 7 from J, leaving 19 bases between them. Germline loops: CDR1 SGHTA, CDR2 FQGNSA. The CDR3 has 15 amino acids. The CDR3 region is CASSLLQGLRGEQYF. CDR3 DNA sequence: TGTGCCAGCAGCTTGCTCCAGGGCCTCAGGGGTGAGCAGTACTTC.

This chain connects TRBV19 to TRBJ2-1; 10 nucleotides agree with TRBD1. Germline V gene lookup returns CDR1 LNHDA and CDR2 SQIVND (reference sequence). V gave up 6 bases and J gave up 4 bases; unmatched junction bases: 6. The CDR3 is 15 residues long. The CDR3: CASSTTGQGYNEQFF. CDR3 sequence (DNA): TGTGCCAGTAGCACAACGGGACAGGGGTACAATGAGCAGTTCTTC.

Points on this clone: A read error is likely, as this CDR3 ends without the conserved phenylalanine or tryptophan. Because the CDR3's place on the DNA is in doubt, the DNA is left out and the CDR3 is given as listed by TCRdb. This chain uses TRBV19 with TRBJ2-7. The CDR3 adds up to 14 amino acids, both ends counted. Per the germline V gene, CDR1 is LNHDA and CDR2 is SQIVND (reference sequence). This CDR3 reads CASSHDVWVLFRSS.

Comment on this clone: Germline is not matched at one junction end, which may reflect a read error. The chain recombines TRBV28 with TRBJ1-2, with D tentatively TRBD1 (5 bases). The CDR3 contains 11 residues. Per the germline V gene, CDR1 is MDHEN and CDR2 is SYDVKM. The CDR3 DNA sequence: TGTGCCAGCAGTTCCACCGGGGCGACCGAATTC. Protein sequence: CASSSTGATEF.

The chain joins TRBV5-1 to TRBJ2-1; 12 nucleotides match TRBD2. Germline values: CDR1 SGHRS, CDR2 YFSETQ. J lost 5 bases, V lost 4 bases, and 7 bases had no gene match. This CDR3 has 16 residues. The CDR3, as DNA: TGCGCCAGCAGCCTACCGACTAGCGGGGGAAACAATGAGCAGTTCTTC. It specifies CASSLPTSGGNNEQFF.

The V call is TRBV5-1, the J call TRBJ1-6, with 9 bases that match TRBD1. Germline lookup yields CDR1 SGHRS and CDR2 YFSETQ. Losses at the gene ends were 0 bases for V and 10 bases for J; bases not matched to a gene: 5. The CDR3 runs to 15 residues. This CDR3 is CASSLGGTGRSPLHF. For the CDR3, the DNA is TGCGCCAGCAGCTTGGGGGGGACAGGGAGATCACCCCTCCACTTT.

V is TRBV7-2 and J is TRBJ2-5, with D perhaps matching TRBD2 (6 bases). Germline lookup yields CDR1 SGHTA and CDR2 FQGNSA. The CDR3 contains 15 residues. Trimming removed 0 bases at V and 5 bases at J, with 13 bases between. The CDR3 DNA sequence: TGTGCCAGCAGCTTAGCGGCGGAGGGGAGGGAGACCCAGTACTTC. Amino acids: CASSLAAEGRETQYF.

The CDR3: CASSSWDRGVGDSPLHF. The CDR3 DNA sequence: TGCGCCAGCAGCTCCTGGGACAGGGGGGTAGGAGATTCACCCCTCCACTTT. This rearrangement joins TRBV5-1 to TRBJ1-6; the match to TRBD1 covers 11 bases. In germline, CDR1 is SGHRS, CDR2 YFSETQ. Germline trimming cut 3 bases from V and 8 bases from J; bases unmatched to any gene: 10. This CDR3 comprises 17 residues.

This rearrangement joins TRBV12-3 or TRBV12-4 to TRBJ2-3; D is unclear. V was pared by 6 bases and J by 3 bases, with 7 bases between. This CDR3 region has 12 residues. Here the CDR3 DNA reads TGTGCCAGCAGCCAGCCTACAGATACGCAGTATTTT. Amino acids: CASSQPTDTQYF.

This clone was found a few times. This rearrangement joins TRBV7-3 to TRBJ1-6, with unresolved D. The CDR3 contains 13 residues. Trimming removed 5 bases at V and 7 bases at J, with 9 bases between. The germline CDR1 and CDR2 sequences are SGHTA and FQGTGA. In DNA, the CDR3 is TGTGCCAGCAGCCCCGGCACGAATTCACCCCTCCACTTT. Amino acids: CASSPGTNSPLHF.

The chain employs TRBV14 and TRBJ2-5; 9 bases match TRBD1. CDR1 SGHDN and CDR2 FVKESK come from the germline V gene. The CDR3 extends over 16 amino acids. The ends lost 1 base at V and 3 bases at J; junction bases unmatched: 6. CDR3 amino acids: CASSQATGTGKETQYF. DNA of the CDR3: TGTGCCAGCAGCCAAGCCACCGGGACAGGGAAAGAGACCCAGTACTTC.

This clone was recorded only once. The chain uses TRBV27 and TRBJ2-5; D unresolved. V lost 6 bases and J 7 bases, leaving 12 bases between the germline ends. Germline V gene data show CDR1 as MNHEY and CDR2 as SMNVEV (reference sequence). The CDR3 has 12 residues. CDR3 sequence: CASSFPAGTQYF. The CDR3 DNA sequence: TGTGCCAGCAGCTTCCCCGCCGGGACCCAGTACTTC.

V gene TRBV24-1 combines with J gene TRBJ1-5, with D hard to call. Deletions cut 5 bases from V and 2 bases from J, with 9 bases between. Germline V CDR1 and CDR2: KGHDR, SFDVKD. This CDR3 region has 14 residues. CDR3 protein: CATSAGSRNQPQHF. CDR3 nucleotide sequence: TGTGCCACCAGTGCCGGATCTCGCAATCAGCCCCAGCATTTT.

The gene calls are TRBV2 and TRBJ1-2, with TRBD1 identical over 7 bases. The CDR3 sequence is 15 residues long. From germline, CDR1 is SNHLY and CDR2 FYNNEI. Losses at the gene ends were 1 base for V and 4 bases for J; bases not matched to a gene: 6. CDR3 protein: CASSEGTGHFYGYTF. Here the CDR3 DNA reads TGTGCCAGCAGTGAAGGGACAGGACACTTCTATGGCTACACCTTC.

J is TRBJ1-1 and V is TRBV4-2, with a possible D match to TRBD1 (5 bases). The V gene's germline CDR1 is LGHNA and CDR2 YNFKEQ. Trimming stripped 1 base from V and 6 bases from J, with 12 bases between. The CDR3 has 14 residues. Written as DNA, the CDR3 is TGTGCCAGCAGCCAAGTCGGGGCGGAGGCTGAAGCTTTCTTT. Translated: CASSQVGAEAEAFF.

The chain joins TRBV29-1 to TRBJ2-7; the D gene is possibly TRBD2 (8 bases). The CDR3 consists of 15 residues. V was pared by 7 bases and J by 3 bases, with 22 bases between. The V gene's germline CDR1 is SQVTM and CDR2 ANQGSEA. CDR3: CSAQGGREGLYEQYF. The CDR3 coding sequence is TGCAGCGCCCAGGGGGGACGGGAGGGCCTCTACGAGCAGTACTTC.